Each of the 11 T cell receptor beta chains below was sequenced from the same sample in a study of TIL therapy for anti-PD-1-resistant metastatic lung cancer. Noted time point: pre-treatment sample, taken before nivolumab and TIL therapy. Tumor tissue came from excised metastases, mostly pleural nodules or supraclavicular lymph nodes. The immunoSEQ assay was v3. Measured with immunoSEQ multiplex PCR; TCRdb has only the in-frame clones, and not every one. The sample includes about 6,400 clones, roughly 60% of them seen just once. Sequences were derived from tumor tissue, sampled at baseline. The receptors shown here come from a person between 25 and 80 years old with non-small cell lung cancer.

The chain employs TRBV4-3 and TRBJ2-1; TRBD1 matches 11 bases. The CDR3 has 15 residues. Germline V lookup: CDR1 LGHNA, CDR2 YSLEER. Trimming took 5 bases from V and 8 from J; bases not matched to a gene: 8. The DNA of the CDR3 is TGCGCCAGCAGCTCGCGGGACAGGGGGTTATATGAGCAGTTCTTC. Its protein product is CASSSRDRGLYEQFF.

This clone is deemed medium-sized. V and J are TRBV2 and TRBJ1-4; tentatively, D is TRBD1 (6 bases). V dropped 10 bases and J dropped 7 bases, with 25 bases sitting between them. CDR1 and CDR2 (germline): SNHLY, FYNNEI. CDR3 length: 16 amino acids. CDR3 in DNA: TGTGCCACCCAGTTGGGGGTCAGGGGACGGGCTGAAAAACTGTTTTTT. Protein: CATQLGVRGRAEKLFF.

The gene calls are TRBV28 and TRBJ2-5; TRBD1 might be the D (6 bases). CDR1 and CDR2 (germline): MDHEN, SYDVKM. The CDR3 runs 16 residues. V was trimmed by 4 bases and J by 2 bases, leaving 17 bases between them. As DNA, the CDR3 is TGTGCCAGCAGTTCTCCGGGACAACAAATGCAAGAGACCCAGTACTTC. Translating gives CASSSPGQQMQETQYF.

This clone showed up just once. This rearrangement joins TRBV6-2 or TRBV6-3 to TRBJ1-1; 8 bases fit TRBD1. The germline gives CDR1 MNHEY, CDR2 SVGEGT. The CDR3 runs to 15 residues. J was trimmed by 4 bases and V by 5 bases; bases with no gene match: 9. CDR3 sequence reads: CASSTGQGGGTEAFF. The DNA of the CDR3 is TGTGCCAGCAGTACAGGACAGGGCGGGGGCACTGAAGCTTTCTTT.

The gene calls are TRBV18 and TRBJ1-4; D gene unclear. Between the trimmed V and J ends, which lost 2 bases and 6 bases, there was a span of 10 bases. CDR1 and CDR2 (germline): KGHSH, LQKENI. The CDR3 is 14 residues long. The CDR3 region has the DNA TGTGCCAGCTCACCAGGGTCGTTCTATGAAAAACTGTTTTTT. Translated: CASSPGSFYEKLFF.

CDR3 sequence: CASSNPAQHNEKLFF. Here the CDR3 DNA reads TGTGCCAGCAGTAACCCGGCGCAGCATAATGAAAAACTGTTTTTT. The gene calls are TRBV6-6 and TRBJ1-4; D is unresolved. In germline, CDR1 is MNHNY, CDR2 SVGAGI (reference sequence). This CDR3 spans 15 amino acids. The germline V and J ends were trimmed by 5 bases and 4 bases, with 14 bases remaining between them.

A few counts support this clone. The rearrangement uses TRBV12-2 and TRBJ2-7; the DNA was not used to check the table's D call, TRBD1. TRBV12-2 constitutes a pseudogene. CDR3 size: 17 residues. The CDR3 DNA is TGTGCAAGTCGCTTAGCCAGGAAAGTAGTTCTCCTGGGCGAGCAGTACTTC. Its protein is CASRLARKVVLLGEQYF.

This clone appeared a few times. This chain joins TRBV5-1 and TRBJ2-3, with TRBD2 matching over 7 bases. Germline V CDR1 and CDR2: SGHRS, YFSETQ. V trimming: 2 bases; J trimming: 3 bases; junction bases outside the gene matches: 3. The CDR3 is 14 residues long. The CDR3 loop is CASSFGGSTDTQYF. The CDR3 DNA follows: TGCGCCAGCAGCTTCGGCGGGAGTACAGATACGCAGTATTTT.

This clone was detected a few times. The chain employs TRBV4-1 and TRBJ2-5, with 8 bases aligning to TRBD1. From germline, CDR1 is MGHRA and CDR2 YSYEKL. V shed 4 bases and J 6 bases; nucleotides not matched to a gene: 7. The CDR3 runs to 14 residues. In DNA, the CDR3 is TGCGCCAGCAGCCCAGCGGACAGGGTTCAGACCCAGTACTTC. It specifies CASSPADRVQTQYF.

The rearrangement joins TRBV6-6 to TRBJ2-5; TRBD2 aligns across 8 bases. The DNA end lines up better with TRBJ2-7; the J call may be wrong. The germline gives CDR1 MNHNY, CDR2 SVGAGI (reference sequence). This CDR3 contains 15 residues. The CDR3 sequence is CASSFSGTLGYEQYF. Written as DNA, the CDR3 is TGTGCCAGCAGCTTTAGCGGGACCCTAGGTTACGAGCAGTACTTC.

The V and J genes are TRBV23-1 and TRBJ2-7; D is perhaps TRBD1 (6 bases). TRBV23-1 has ORF status, its function being uncertain. This CDR3 contains 14 residues. V gave up 2 bases and J gave up 2 bases, with 10 bases separating them. CDR3 residues: CASSQGGPTYEQYF. The CDR3 DNA follows: TGCGCCAGCAGTCAAGGGGGCCCAACCTACGAGCAGTACTTC.